This T cell receptor (beta chain) appears in the sequencing data of a study of tumor-infiltrating lymphocytes in primary liver carcinoma. This clonotype was recorded at least ten times. Its target is unknown. Study results and caveats: There were only about 7-25% of top clones found in all five tumor regions. The difference in top-250-clone fraction between tumors and blood was significant, favoring tumors (p = 0.039).

Per germline, CDR1 MNHEY and CDR2 SVGAGI. Deletions cut 0 bases from V and 7 bases from J, with 13 bases between. This CDR3 contains 16 residues. Between about 17 and 34 mg of unsorted bulk tissue served as the source from which RNA and DNA were co-extracted. Chronic HBV infection was present in the patients, who were treatment-naive. Using a constant-region primer together with ProtoScript II reverse transcriptase, TCR beta cDNA was made from around 500 ng of total RNA. The TCR beta library was amplified through three nested multiplex PCR rounds in a modified ARM-PCR procedure. A C-beta reverse primer and TRBV1-TRBV30 forward primers served in each of the first two PCR rounds, at roughly 10 cycles apiece. In TCRdb, the multiplex PCR reads were re-called with MiXCR into one record per CDR3 protein. The sample has 90,000 to 150,000 distinct CDR3 sequences, around two thirds seen once.

The sequencing sample was made of liver tumor tissue from sampling region 1. The subset is: tumor region T1, superior pole. V is TRBV6-5 and J is TRBJ1-6; a weak D match, TRBD1 (5 bases). This receptor was identified in a woman in her sixties or seventies with primary liver carcinoma and hepatitis B virus infection. The CDR3 bases are TGTGCCAGCAGTTACTCGTCTCAGGGAAGGAATTCACCCCTCCACTTT. This sequence encodes CASSYSSQGRNSPLHF.